This TCR beta chain was identified in a study of Siglec-9 on CD8 T cells in melanoma. CDR1 is LGHNA and CDR2 is YNFKEQ in the germline V gene. This CDR3 has 15 amino acids. Germline trimming cut 8 bases from V and 1 base from J; bases unmatched to any gene: 2. TCRdb's table, derived via immunoSEQ multiplex PCR, lists solely in-frame clones and lacks some. Of approximately 39,000 clones listed, approximately 84% are singletons. Study-wide results and caveats: In melanoma tumors, a Siglec-9-marked effector memory CD8+ subset reportedly appeared to accumulate.

For this clone: Its target is not known.

This sequence originates from a human donor in good health. The chain combines TRBV4-2 with TRBJ2-1; 13 bases agree with TRBD2. The sample taken for sequencing was Siglec-9- CD8+ T cells sorted from blood. CDR3 coding DNA: TGTGCCAGCGGGACTAGCGGGACGTCCTACAATGAGCAGTTCTTC. Translating it yields CASGTSGTSYNEQFF.